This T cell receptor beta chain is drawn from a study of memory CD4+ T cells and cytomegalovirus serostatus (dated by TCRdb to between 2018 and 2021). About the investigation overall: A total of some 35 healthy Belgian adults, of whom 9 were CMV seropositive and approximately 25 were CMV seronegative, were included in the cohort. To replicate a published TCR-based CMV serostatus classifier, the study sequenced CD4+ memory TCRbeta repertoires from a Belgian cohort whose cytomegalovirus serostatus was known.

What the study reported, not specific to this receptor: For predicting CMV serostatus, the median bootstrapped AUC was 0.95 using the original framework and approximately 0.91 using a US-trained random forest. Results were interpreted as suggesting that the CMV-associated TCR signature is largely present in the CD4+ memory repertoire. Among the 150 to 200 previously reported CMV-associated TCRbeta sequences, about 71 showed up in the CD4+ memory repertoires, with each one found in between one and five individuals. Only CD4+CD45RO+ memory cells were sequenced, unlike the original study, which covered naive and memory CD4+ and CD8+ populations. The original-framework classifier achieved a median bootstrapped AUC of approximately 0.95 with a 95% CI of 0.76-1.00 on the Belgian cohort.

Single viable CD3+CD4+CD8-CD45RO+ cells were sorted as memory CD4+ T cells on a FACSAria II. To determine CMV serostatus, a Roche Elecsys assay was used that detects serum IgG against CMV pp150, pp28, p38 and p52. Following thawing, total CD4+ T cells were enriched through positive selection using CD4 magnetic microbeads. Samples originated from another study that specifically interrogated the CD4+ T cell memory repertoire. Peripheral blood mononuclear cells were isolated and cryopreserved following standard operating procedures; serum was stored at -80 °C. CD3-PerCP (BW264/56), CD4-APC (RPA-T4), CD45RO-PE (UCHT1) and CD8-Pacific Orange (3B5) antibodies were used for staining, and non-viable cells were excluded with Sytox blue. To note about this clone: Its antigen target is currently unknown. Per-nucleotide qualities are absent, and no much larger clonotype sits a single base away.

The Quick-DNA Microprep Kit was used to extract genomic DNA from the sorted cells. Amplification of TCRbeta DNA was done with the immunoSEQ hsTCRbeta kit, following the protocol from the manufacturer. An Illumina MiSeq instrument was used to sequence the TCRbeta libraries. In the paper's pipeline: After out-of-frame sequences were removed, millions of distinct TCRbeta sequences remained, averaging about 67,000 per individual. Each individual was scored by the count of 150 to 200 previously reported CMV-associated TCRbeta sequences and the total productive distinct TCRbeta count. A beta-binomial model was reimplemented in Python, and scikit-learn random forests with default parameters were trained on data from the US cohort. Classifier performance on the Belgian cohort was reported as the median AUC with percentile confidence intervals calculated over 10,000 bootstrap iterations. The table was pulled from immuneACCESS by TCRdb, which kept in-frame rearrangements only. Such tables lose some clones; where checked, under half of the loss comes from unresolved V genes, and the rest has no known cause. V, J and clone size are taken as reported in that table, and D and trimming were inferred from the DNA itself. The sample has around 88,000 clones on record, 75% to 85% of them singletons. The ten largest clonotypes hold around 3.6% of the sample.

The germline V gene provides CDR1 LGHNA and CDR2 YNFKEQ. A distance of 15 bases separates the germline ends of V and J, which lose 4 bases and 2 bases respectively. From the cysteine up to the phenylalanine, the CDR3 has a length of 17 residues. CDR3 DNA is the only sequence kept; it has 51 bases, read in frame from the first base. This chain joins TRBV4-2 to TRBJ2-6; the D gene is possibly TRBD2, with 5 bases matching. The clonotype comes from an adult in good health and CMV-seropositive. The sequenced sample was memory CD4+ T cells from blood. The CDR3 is CASSREYGNAGANVLTF. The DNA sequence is TGTGCCAGCAGCCGAGAATACGGGAATGCTGGGGCCAACGTCCTGACTTTC.